What follows are 9 T cell receptor beta chains derived from one specimen sequenced in a study of cytomegalovirus exposure and HLA in healthy donors. Amplification used 60 Vbeta primers and 13 Jbeta primers. TCRdb's table, derived via immunoSEQ multiplex PCR, lists solely in-frame clones and lacks some. The sample table includes 50,000 to 80,000 clones. Sequenced input: PBMCs. All receptors come from a woman aged 18-30 years in good health and CMV-seronegative.

The rearrangement joins TRBV5-6 to TRBJ1-2; 8 bases line up with TRBD1. The CDR3 contains 16 residues. CDR1 is SGHDT, CDR2 YYEEEE, per germline. Trimming removed 2 bases from V and 2 bases from J; junction bases left unmatched: 8. The DNA for the CDR3 is TGTGCCAGCAGCTTAACAAAAAACAGGGGGAACTATGGCTACACCTTC. Protein: CASSLTKNRGNYGYTF.

The rearrangement joins TRBV14 to TRBJ2-5, with D perhaps matching TRBD1 (5 bases). The CDR3 contains 17 residues. Per germline, CDR1 SGHDN and CDR2 FVKESK. V lost 0 bases to trimming and J lost 5 bases, with 19 bases between them. DNA for the CDR3: TGTGCCAGCAGCCAAGATCGTTGGGGCTCTACTCGGGAGACCCAGTACTTC. This sequence encodes CASSQDRWGSTRETQYF.

The V call is TRBV5-1, the J call TRBJ2-7; D not resolved. V lost 5 bases to trimming and J lost 6 bases, with 12 bases between them. The CDR3 contains 12 residues. In germline, CDR1 is SGHRS, CDR2 YFSETQ. The CDR3 here is CASRSTGFEQYF. The DNA of the CDR3 is TGCGCCAGCAGGTCTACCGGGTTCGAGCAGTACTTC.

The CDR3 nucleotides are TGTGCCAGTAGTATCGGGACAGGGTTCTACGAGCAGTACTTC. This sequence encodes CASSIGTGFYEQYF. This chain connects TRBV19 to TRBJ2-7, with TRBD1 matching 9 bases. V lost 3 bases, J lost 3 bases, and 3 bases stayed unmatched. This CDR3 comprises 14 residues. The germline V gene encodes CDR1 LNHDA and CDR2 SQIVND (reference sequence).

The V and J genes are TRBV6-1 and TRBJ1-1, with a possible D match to TRBD1 (6 bases). Trimming removed 4 bases from V and 10 bases from J, with 16 bases in between. CDR3 size: 13 residues. The germline V gene has CDR1 MNHNS and CDR2 SASEGT. In DNA, the CDR3 is TGTGCCAGCAGTGGCAAGAGGACAGATTCAGCTTTCTTT. It yields the protein CASSGKRTDSAFF.

The V gene is TRBV6-5, the J gene TRBJ2-1, with no clear D. This CDR3 is 15 amino acids long. Trimming stripped 0 bases from V and 5 bases from J, with 11 bases between. Germline lookup yields CDR1 MNHEY and CDR2 SVGAGI. The CDR3 DNA follows: TGTGCCAGCAGTTACTCGAGTAGTTCCGACAATGAGCAGTTCTTC. It yields the protein CASSYSSSSDNEQFF.

The J gene is TRBJ1-2, the V gene TRBV4-1; 7 positions agree with TRBD1. V lost 1 base to trimming and J lost 5 bases; unmatched junction nucleotides: 10. The CDR3 totals 16 residues. CDR1 MGHRA and CDR2 YSYEKL come from the germline V gene. In DNA, the CDR3 is TGCGCCAGCAGCCAAGTAAACAGGGGTGATATTTATGGCTACACCTTC. Protein product: CASSQVNRGDIYGYTF.

This chain joins TRBV5-5 and TRBJ2-1; tentative D call: TRBD1 (6 bases). The germline V gene has CDR1 SGHKS and CDR2 YYEKEE (reference sequence). The CDR3 contains 14 residues. The V end lost 4 bases, the J end lost 5 bases, and 13 bases lay between the germline ends. CDR3 sequence (DNA): TGTGCCAGCAGCAGCCGGACAGAGCACAATGAGCAGTTCTTC. Amino acids: CASSSRTEHNEQFF.

J is TRBJ2-1 and V is TRBV6-1, with unresolved D. V was shortened by 1 base and J by 5 bases, with 12 bases between the two germline ends. Germline CDR1 and CDR2: MNHNS and SASEGT. The length of the CDR3 is 15 residues. This chain's CDR3 is CASSEGWYSHNEQFF. The CDR3, as DNA: TGTGCCAGCAGTGAAGGGTGGTACAGCCACAATGAGCAGTTCTTC.